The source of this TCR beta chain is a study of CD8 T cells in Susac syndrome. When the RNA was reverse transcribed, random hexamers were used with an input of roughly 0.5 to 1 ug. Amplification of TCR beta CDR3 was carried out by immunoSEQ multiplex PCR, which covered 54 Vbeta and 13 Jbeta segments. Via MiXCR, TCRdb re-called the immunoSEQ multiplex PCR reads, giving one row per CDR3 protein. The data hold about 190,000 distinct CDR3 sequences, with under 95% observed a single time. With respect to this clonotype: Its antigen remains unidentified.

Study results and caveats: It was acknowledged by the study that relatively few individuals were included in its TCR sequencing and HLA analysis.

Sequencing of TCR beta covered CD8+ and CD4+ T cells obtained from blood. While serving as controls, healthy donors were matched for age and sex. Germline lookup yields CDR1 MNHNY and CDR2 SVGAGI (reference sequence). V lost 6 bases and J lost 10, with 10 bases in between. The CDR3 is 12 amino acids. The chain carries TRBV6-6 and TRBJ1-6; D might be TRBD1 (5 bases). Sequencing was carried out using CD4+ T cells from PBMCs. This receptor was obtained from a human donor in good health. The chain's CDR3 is CASRGRGSPLHF. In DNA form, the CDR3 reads TGTGCCAGCAGAGGAAGGGGATCACCCCTCCACTTT.